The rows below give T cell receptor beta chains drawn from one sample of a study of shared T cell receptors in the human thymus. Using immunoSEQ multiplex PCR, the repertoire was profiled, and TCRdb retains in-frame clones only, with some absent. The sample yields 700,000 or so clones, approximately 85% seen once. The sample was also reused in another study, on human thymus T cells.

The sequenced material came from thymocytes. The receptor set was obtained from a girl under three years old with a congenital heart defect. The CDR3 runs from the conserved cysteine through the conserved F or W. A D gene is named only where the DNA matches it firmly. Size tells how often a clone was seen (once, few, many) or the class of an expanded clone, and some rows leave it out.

cdr3_nt: TGTGCCAGCAGTCTTATGAGCGGGATAGCTAATGAAAAACTGTTTTTT
cdr3_aa: CASSLMSGIANEKLFF
clone_size: -
v_call: TRBV28
d_call: -
j_call: TRBJ1-4

cdr3_nt: TGCGCCAGCAGCCCGACTAGGGGAGAGACCCAGTACTTC
cdr3_aa: CASSPTRGETQYF
clone_size: -
v_call: TRBV4-1
d_call: -
j_call: TRBJ2-5

cdr3_nt: TGCGCCAGCAGCCACCGGAGAACTGAAGCTTTCTTT
cdr3_aa: CASSHRRTEAFF
clone_size: -
v_call: TRBV4-1
d_call: -
j_call: TRBJ1-1

cdr3_nt: TGCGCCAGCAGCTGCCCCGTGACTAGCGAGCAGTTCTTC
cdr3_aa: CASSCPVTSEQFF
clone_size: -
v_call: TRBV5-1
d_call: TRBD2
j_call: TRBJ2-1

cdr3_nt: TGCGCCAGCAGCCCCTATAGCAATCAGCCCCAGCATTTT
cdr3_aa: CASSPYSNQPQHF
clone_size: -
v_call: TRBV5-1
d_call: -
j_call: TRBJ1-5

cdr3_nt: TGTGCCAGCAGCTACGGGATCATCTACGAGCAGTACTTC
cdr3_aa: CASSYGIIYEQYF
clone_size: once
v_call: TRBV13
d_call: -
j_call: TRBJ2-7

cdr3_nt: TGTGCCAGCGTAGGGCGGGGAGGGGAAGGTAACAGGCGTAGTCAGCCCCAGCATTTT
cdr3_aa: CASVGRGGEGNRRSQPQHF
clone_size: once
v_call: TRBV21-1
d_call: -
j_call: TRBJ1-5

cdr3_nt: TGCGCCAGCAGTGGCAGCGGGGGACGCACAGATACGCAGTATTTT
cdr3_aa: CASSGSGGRTDTQYF
clone_size: -
v_call: TRBV10-2
d_call: TRBD2
j_call: TRBJ2-3

cdr3_nt: TGTGCCAGCAGTTTATCCAAAGGGACTCCCGACGATTCACCCCTCCACTTT
cdr3_aa: CASSLSKGTPDDSPLHF
clone_size: -
v_call: TRBV27
d_call: -
j_call: TRBJ1-6

cdr3_nt: TGTGCCAGCAGCTTTATGGAACGGACACAGGAGCGAAGCTCCTACGAGCAGTACTTC
cdr3_aa: CASSFMERTQERSSYEQYF
clone_size: -
v_call: TRBV7-3
d_call: -
j_call: TRBJ2-7

cdr3_nt: TGCAGCGTTGAAGGAGGACAGGGGGCATCCTACGAGCAGTACTTC
cdr3_aa: CSVEGGQGASYEQYF
clone_size: -
v_call: TRBV29-1
d_call: TRBD1
j_call: TRBJ2-7

cdr3_nt: TGTGCCAGCTCACCACCACGGCACAGGTTTCCCTACACCATTTTCGCGAACACCGGGGAGCTGTTTTTT
cdr3_aa: CASSPPRHRFPYTIFANTGELFF
clone_size: -
v_call: TRBV18
d_call: -
j_call: TRBJ2-2

cdr3_nt: TGTGCCAGCATCAACAGGGGAGATTTCACAGATACGCAGTATTTT
cdr3_aa: CASINRGDFTDTQYF
clone_size: -
v_call: TRBV5-5
d_call: TRBD1
j_call: TRBJ2-3

cdr3_nt: TGTGCCAGCAGCTTAGGACAGTCCATGAATACGCAGTATTTT
cdr3_aa: CASSLGQSMNTQYF
clone_size: -
v_call: TRBV13
d_call: -
j_call: TRBJ2-3

cdr3_nt: TGTGCCAGCAGCTTAATCTCGCCTCTCCCAATGACAGGGGTAACTGAAGCTTTCTTT
cdr3_aa: CASSLISPLPMTGVTEAFF
clone_size: -
v_call: TRBV7-9
d_call: TRBD1
j_call: TRBJ1-1

cdr3_nt: TGCGCCAGCAGCCAAGAAAAGAGAAGGGAGAATCAGCCCCAGCATTTT
cdr3_aa: CASSQEKRRENQPQHF
clone_size: -
v_call: TRBV4-1
d_call: -
j_call: TRBJ1-5

cdr3_nt: TGTGCCAGCAGGAAGCCGGGACAGGGACTAGCCAAAAACATTCAGTACTTC
cdr3_aa: CASRKPGQGLAKNIQYF
clone_size: -
v_call: TRBV11-2
d_call: TRBD1
j_call: TRBJ2-4

cdr3_nt: TGTGCCAGCAGTGATTTTCCCAAAGAACGAGCTGTCGGCTACACCTTC
cdr3_aa: CASSDFPKERAVGYTF
clone_size: -
v_call: TRBV6-1
d_call: -
j_call: TRBJ1-2

cdr3_nt: TGCGCCAGCAGTCGCGGACAGGGGTACGAGCAGTACTTC
cdr3_aa: CASSRGQGYEQYF
clone_size: -
v_call: TRBV5-1
d_call: TRBD1
j_call: TRBJ2-7

cdr3_nt: TGTGCCAGCAGCCCCGGGACTTCGTCTGATTTCACAGATACGCAGTATTTT
cdr3_aa: CASSPGTSSDFTDTQYF
clone_size: -
v_call: TRBV11-3
d_call: -
j_call: TRBJ2-3

cdr3_nt: TGTGCCAGTAGTTGGAGACAGGGGAATCGGGATGCGACTAATGAAAAACTGTTTTTT
cdr3_aa: CASSWRQGNRDATNEKLFF
clone_size: -
v_call: TRBV19
d_call: TRBD1
j_call: TRBJ1-4

cdr3_nt: TGTGCCAGCAGCCAGGGACAGGGCCACCCCCAATCGAACACTGAAGCTTTCTTT
cdr3_aa: CASSQGQGHPQSNTEAFF
clone_size: -
v_call: TRBV7-6
d_call: TRBD1
j_call: TRBJ1-1

cdr3_nt: TGTGCCAGCAGCCCTACTAGAACAATTAAAGAGACCCAGTACTTC
cdr3_aa: CASSPTRTIKETQYF
clone_size: -
v_call: TRBV9
d_call: -
j_call: TRBJ2-5

cdr3_nt: TGTGCCTGGAGTGTCTCGGCAGGAAGCAATCAGCCCCAGCATTTT
cdr3_aa: CAWSVSAGSNQPQHF
clone_size: -
v_call: TRBV30
d_call: -
j_call: TRBJ1-5

cdr3_nt: TGTGCCAGCAGCCCAAGTGTGAGGTACACCGGGGAGCTGTTTTTT
cdr3_aa: CASSPSVRYTGELFF
clone_size: -
v_call: TRBV11-3
d_call: -
j_call: TRBJ2-2

cdr3_nt: TGTGCCAGCAGCTTAGCGGAACAGACTGGAAACACCATATATTTT
cdr3_aa: CASSLAEQTGNTIYF
clone_size: -
v_call: TRBV11-2
d_call: -
j_call: TRBJ1-3